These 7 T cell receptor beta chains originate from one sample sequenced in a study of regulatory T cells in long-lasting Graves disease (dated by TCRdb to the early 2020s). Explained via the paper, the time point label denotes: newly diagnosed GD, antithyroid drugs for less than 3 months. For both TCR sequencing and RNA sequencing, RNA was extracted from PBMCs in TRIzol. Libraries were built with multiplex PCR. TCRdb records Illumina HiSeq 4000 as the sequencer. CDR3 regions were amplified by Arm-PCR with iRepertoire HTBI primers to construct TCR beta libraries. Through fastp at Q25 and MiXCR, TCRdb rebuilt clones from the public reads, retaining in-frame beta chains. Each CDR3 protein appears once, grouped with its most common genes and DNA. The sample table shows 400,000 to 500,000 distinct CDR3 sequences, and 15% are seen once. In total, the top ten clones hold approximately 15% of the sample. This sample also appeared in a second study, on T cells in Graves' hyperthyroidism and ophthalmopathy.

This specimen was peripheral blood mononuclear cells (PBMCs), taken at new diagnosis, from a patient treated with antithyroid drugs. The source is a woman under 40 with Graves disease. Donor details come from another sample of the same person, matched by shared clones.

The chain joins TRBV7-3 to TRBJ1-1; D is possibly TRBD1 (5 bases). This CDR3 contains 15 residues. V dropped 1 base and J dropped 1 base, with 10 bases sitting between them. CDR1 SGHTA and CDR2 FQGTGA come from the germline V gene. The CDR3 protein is CASSLNQGTNTEAFF. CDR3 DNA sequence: TGTGCCAGCAGCTTAAATCAGGGAACGAACACTGAAGCTTTCTTT.

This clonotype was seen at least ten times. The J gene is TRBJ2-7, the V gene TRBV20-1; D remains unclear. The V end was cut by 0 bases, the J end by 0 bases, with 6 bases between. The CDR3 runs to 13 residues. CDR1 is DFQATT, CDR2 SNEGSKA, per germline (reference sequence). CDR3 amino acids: CSARDKDSYEQYF. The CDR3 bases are TGCAGTGCTAGAGATAAAGACTCCTACGAGCAGTACTTC.

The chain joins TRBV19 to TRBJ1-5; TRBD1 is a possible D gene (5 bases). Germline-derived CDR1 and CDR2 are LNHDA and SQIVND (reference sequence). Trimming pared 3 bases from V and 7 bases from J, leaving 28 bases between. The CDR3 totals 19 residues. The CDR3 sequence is CASSMIGGRTGAADQPQHF. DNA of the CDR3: TGTGCCAGTAGTATGATCGGAGGTCGAACTGGGGCTGCAGACCAGCCCCAGCATTTT.

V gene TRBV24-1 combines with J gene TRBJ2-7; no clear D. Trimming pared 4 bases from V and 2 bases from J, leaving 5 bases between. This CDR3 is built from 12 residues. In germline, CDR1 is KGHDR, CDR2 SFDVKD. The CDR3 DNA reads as TGTGCCACCAGTGACACCACCTACGAGCAGTACTTC. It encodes CATSDTTYEQYF.

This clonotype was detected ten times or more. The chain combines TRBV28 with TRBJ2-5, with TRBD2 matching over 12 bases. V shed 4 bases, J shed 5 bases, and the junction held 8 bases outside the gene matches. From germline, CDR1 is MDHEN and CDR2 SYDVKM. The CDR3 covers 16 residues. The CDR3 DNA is TGTGCCAGCAGTTCCAGACTAGCGGGAGATCGGGAGACCCAGTACTTC. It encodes CASSSRLAGDRETQYF.

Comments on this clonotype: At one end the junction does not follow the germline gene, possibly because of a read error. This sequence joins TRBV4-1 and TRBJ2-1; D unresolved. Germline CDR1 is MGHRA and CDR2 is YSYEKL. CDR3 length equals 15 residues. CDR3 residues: CASRQVGLRDNEQFF. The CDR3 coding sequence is TGCGCCAGCAGGCAAGTGGGCCTCCGAGACAATGAGCAGTTCTTC.

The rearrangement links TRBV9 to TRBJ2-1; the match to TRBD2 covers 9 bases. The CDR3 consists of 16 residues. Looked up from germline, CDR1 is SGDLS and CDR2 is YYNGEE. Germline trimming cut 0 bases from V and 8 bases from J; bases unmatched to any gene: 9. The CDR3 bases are TGTGCCAGCAGCGTAGAGGGTAGCGGGAGAATTGATGAGCAGTTCTTC. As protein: CASSVEGSGRIDEQFF.